Shown below are 32 T cell receptor beta chains from a single sample sequenced in a study of neurological immune-mediated disorders. TCRdb analysed the 5' RACE reads with MiXCR anew, one entry per CDR3 protein. The data hold about 45,000 distinct CDR3 sequences, with roughly 13% observed a single time. Time point: longitudinal time-point 3. The sequenced sample was PBMCs. Receptor source: a man aged 30-40 years in good health.

Points on this clonotype: Since a much larger clone is just one base distant, this may be a read error. The chain has TRBV7-3 and TRBJ1-1; D not certain. Germline CDR1 SGHTA, CDR2 FQGTGA. CDR3 size: 13 residues. V dropped 5 bases and J dropped 5 bases, with 12 bases sitting between them. CDR3 in amino acids: CASSTTPKTEAFF. The CDR3 DNA sequence: TGTGCCAGCAGCACAACGCCGAAAACTGAAGCTTTCTTT.

The genes are TRBV12-3 or TRBV12-4 and TRBJ1-5; perhaps TRBD1 as D (6 bases). V gave up 6 bases and J gave up 6 bases, with 15 bases separating them. The length of the CDR3 is 14 residues. In DNA, the CDR3 is TGTGCCAGCAGCCTGAGGGGGATGGGTCAGCCCCAGCATTTT. This codes for CASSLRGMGQPQHF.

This clonotype appeared many times. This rearrangement joins TRBV5-1 to TRBJ2-3; 8 bases match TRBD2. V was pared by 0 bases and J by 6 bases, with 0 bases of the junction left unmatched. Germline values: CDR1 SGHRS, CDR2 YFSETQ. This CDR3 contains 13 residues. This chain's CDR3 is CASSLAGGDTQYF. CDR3 DNA: TGCGCCAGCAGCTTGGCGGGGGGGGATACGCAGTATTTT.

This clonotype was counted ten times or more. The rearrangement links TRBV5-1 to TRBJ2-3; D gene unclear. The CDR3 spans 16 residues. CDR1 and CDR2 (germline): SGHRS, YFSETQ. The germline V and J ends were trimmed by 5 bases and 0 bases, with 16 bases remaining between them. CDR3 DNA sequence: TGCGCCAGCAGTCGACTTAGCAGTCCTAGCACAGATACGCAGTATTTT. Its translation: CASSRLSSPSTDTQYF.

This clonotype was seen repeatedly, ten times or more. The rearrangement joins TRBV10-3 to TRBJ1-5; D is undetermined. From germline, CDR1 is ENHRY and CDR2 SYGVKD. This CDR3 spans 12 amino acids. Deletions cut 4 bases from V and 5 bases from J, with 6 bases between. The CDR3: CAISGPDQPQHF. Written as DNA, the CDR3 is TGTGCCATCAGTGGCCCCGATCAGCCCCAGCATTTT.

This clonotype was recorded at least ten times. The chain joins TRBV5-1 to TRBJ1-2; D uncertain. The V gene lost 5 bases and the J gene lost 3 bases, with 8 bases spanning the gap. CDR3 length: 12 amino acids. The germline CDR1 and CDR2 sequences are SGHRS and YFSETQ. In nucleotides, the CDR3 is TGCGCCAGCAGTATCGCAGACTATGGCTACACCTTC. It encodes CASSIADYGYTF.

This clonotype was counted ten times or more. The J gene is TRBJ2-3, the V gene TRBV6-4; 8 bases are a match to TRBD2. The CDR3 totals 15 residues. The germline V gene encodes CDR1 MRHNA and CDR2 SNTAGT. The junction had 8 bases not matched to a gene; V was cut back by 6 bases and J by 3 bases. Written as DNA, the CDR3 is TGTGCCAGCAGCGTCATAGCGGGAAGGACAGATACGCAGTATTTT. Amino acid sequence: CASSVIAGRTDTQYF.

The chain joins TRBV5-1 to TRBJ2-5; no firm D call. CDR1 is SGHRS and CDR2 is YFSETQ in the germline V gene. V lost 0 bases and J lost 2, with 8 bases in between. The CDR3 runs to 14 residues. The CDR3 loop reads CASSLVPPQETQYF. Here the CDR3 DNA reads TGCGCCAGCAGCTTGGTGCCGCCGCAAGAGACCCAGTACTTC.

Ten or more counts support this clonotype. The J gene is TRBJ1-1, the V gene TRBV3-1, with D unclear. Trimming left V 1 base short and J 0 bases short, with 9 bases between. The CDR3 has 15 amino acids. Germline V gene data show CDR1 as LGHDT and CDR2 as YNNKEL (reference sequence). CDR3 sequence: CASSQGASLNTEAFF. CDR3 bases: TGTGCCAGCAGCCAAGGCGCCTCATTGAACACTGAAGCTTTCTTT.

This clonotype was seen just once. A much bigger clone sits one base away, suggesting this may be a read error. The chain carries TRBV5-6 and TRBJ2-5; D is possibly TRBD1 (5 bases). CDR3 size: 16 residues. The V and J ends lost 1 base and 2 bases respectively, with 15 bases between them. Germline V gene data show CDR1 as SGHDT and CDR2 as YYEEEE. CDR3 coding DNA: TGTGCCAGCAGCTTGAGGGGCCGGAGTCCGCAAGAGACCCAGTACTTC. It codes for CASSLRGRSPQETQYF.

There are many counts of this clonotype. V usage is TRBV5-1 and J usage is TRBJ1-6, with D perhaps matching TRBD1 (6 bases). Germline V gene data show CDR1 as SGHRS and CDR2 as YFSETQ. Trimming shortened V by 7 bases and J by 6 bases, and 14 bases separated the two germline ends. This CDR3 is 14 amino acids long. The CDR3 region is CASGPTGTNSPLHF. CDR3 DNA sequence: TGCGCCAGCGGGCCCACAGGGACTAATTCACCCCTCCACTTT.

This clonotype was observed at least ten times. V gene TRBV3-1 combines with J gene TRBJ2-4; 13 nucleotides agree with TRBD2. CDR3 size: 15 residues. V was pared by 5 bases and J by 11 bases, with 9 bases of the junction left unmatched. The germline CDR1 and CDR2 sequences are LGHDT and YNNKEL (reference sequence). CDR3 sequence: CASSEYGLAGEVQYF. The CDR3 bases are TGTGCCAGCAGCGAGTACGGACTAGCGGGAGAGGTTCAGTACTTC.

The table lists this clonotype with many counts. The CDR3 loop is CASSPDGGSSYNEQFF. In DNA, the CDR3 is TGTGCCAGCAGCCCAGACGGGGGGAGCTCCTACAATGAGCAGTTCTTC. The chain carries TRBV9 and TRBJ2-1; 7 nucleotides agree with TRBD2. There are 16 residues in the CDR3. The germline CDR1 and CDR2 sequences are SGDLS and YYNGEE. With V trimmed by 4 bases and J by 0 bases, 7 bases remained unmatched.

Relative to its sample, this clonotype is medium-sized. J is TRBJ2-5 and V is TRBV5-1; TRBD2 agrees at 10 bases. The germline V gene has CDR1 SGHRS and CDR2 YFSETQ. The V gene end was trimmed by 7 bases and the J gene end by 5 bases; junction bases not matched to a gene: 14. CDR3 length: 16 residues. The CDR3 DNA reads as TGCGCCAGCGCCAGTATTGTAGCGGGGGGCTGGGAGACCCAGTACTTC. It specifies CASASIVAGGWETQYF. The full variable domain, completed using reference TRBV5-1 and TRBJ2-5, is KAGVTQTPRYLIKTRGQQVTLSCSPISGHRSVSWYQQTPGQGLQFLFEYFSETQRNKGNFPGRFSGRQFSNSRSEMNVSTLELGDSALYLCASASIVAGGWETQYFGPGTRLLVL.

This clonotype was found a few times. The rearrangement links TRBV7-9 to TRBJ2-1, with D possibly being TRBD1 or TRBD2 (5 bases each). Trimming shortened V by 0 bases and J by 0 bases, and 9 bases separated the two germline ends. There are 16 residues in the CDR3. Germline V gene lookup returns CDR1 SEHNR and CDR2 FQNEAQ (reference sequence). CDR3 residues: CASSLAPGSSYNEQFF. The DNA of the CDR3 is TGTGCCAGCAGCTTAGCACCAGGGAGCTCCTACAATGAGCAGTTCTTC. The full variable domain, rest sourced from reference TRBV7-9 and TRBJ2-1, is DTGVSQNPRHKITKRGQNVTFRCDPISEHNRLYWYRQTLGQGPEFLTYFQNEAQLEKSRLLSDRFSAERPKGSFSTLEIQRTEQGDSAMYLCASSLAPGSSYNEQFFGPGTRLTVL.

By share, this clonotype ranks as medium-sized. CDR3 in amino acids: CSVLIGEHSYEQYF. The DNA for the CDR3 is TGCAGCGTTCTAATTGGGGAACACTCCTACGAGCAGTACTTC. V and J are TRBV29-1 and TRBJ2-7, with D uncertain. V lost 5 bases and J lost 0, with 14 bases in between. Germline-derived CDR1 and CDR2 are SQVTM and ANQGSEA. This CDR3 spans 14 amino acids.

There are many counts of this clonotype. The chain employs TRBV5-1 and TRBJ2-1; possible D gene TRBD1, 7 bases. Trimming shortened V by 0 bases and J by 8 bases, and 12 bases separated the two germline ends. The CDR3 has 14 amino acids. The germline gives CDR1 SGHRS, CDR2 YFSETQ. The CDR3 DNA sequence: TGCGCCAGCAGCTTGGCCCCCAGGGGGGATGAGCAGTTCTTC. As protein: CASSLAPRGDEQFF.

This clonotype was counted many times. The chain couples TRBV5-1 to TRBJ1-3, with D unresolved. The ends were cut back, 5 bases at V and 0 bases at J, with 12 bases in the middle. In germline, CDR1 is SGHRS, CDR2 YFSETQ. The CDR3 spans 15 residues. This CDR3 is CASSLGWGSGNTIYF. The CDR3 DNA reads as TGCGCCAGCAGTCTGGGCTGGGGCTCTGGAAACACCATATATTTT.

This clonotype was picked up many times. The chain combines TRBV27 with TRBJ1-5; 8 positions agree with TRBD1. The CDR3 has 16 residues. The junction had 7 bases not matched to a gene; V was cut back by 5 bases and J by 1 base. The germline V gene encodes CDR1 MNHEY and CDR2 SMNVEV (reference sequence). For the CDR3, the DNA is TGTGCCAGCAGTAATATTGGACAGGGAAGCAATCAGCCCCAGCATTTT. Translated: CASSNIGQGSNQPQHF.

This clonotype has ten or more counts. The CDR3, as DNA: TGCAGTGCTAGAAAGACTAGCGGGAGTTCTTTCGGTAATGAGCAGTTCTTC. Protein: CSARKTSGSSFGNEQFF. This sequence joins TRBV20-1 and TRBJ2-1, with 12 bases aligning to TRBD2. V lost 2 bases, J lost 7 bases, and 12 bases stayed unmatched. CDR1 is DFQATT and CDR2 is SNEGSKA in the germline V gene (reference sequence). The CDR3 contains 17 residues.

This clonotype occurred many times. The chain carries TRBV7-2 and TRBJ1-2, with 7 nucleotides matching TRBD1. Germline CDR1 SGHTA, CDR2 FQGNSA. CDR3 size: 15 residues. The junction had 7 bases not matched to a gene; V was cut back by 2 bases and J by 4 bases. CDR3 amino acids: CASSLPPGQTYGYTF. As DNA, the CDR3 is TGTGCCAGCAGCTTACCCCCGGGACAGACCTATGGCTACACCTTC. The complete variable domain, with remaining parts taken from reference TRBV7-2 and TRBJ1-2, reads GAGVSQSPSNKVTEKGKDVELRCDPISGHTALYWYRQSLGQGLEFLIYFQGNSAPDKSGLPSDRFSAERTGGSVSTLTIQRTQQEDSAVYLCASSLPPGQTYGYTFGSGTRLTVV.

This clonotype has ten or more counts. The chain combines TRBV29-1 with TRBJ2-3; tentative D call: TRBD2 (6 bases). Germline-derived CDR1 and CDR2 are SQVTM and ANQGSEA. Trimming pared 1 base from V and 6 bases from J, leaving 8 bases between. The CDR3 contains 12 residues. As DNA, the CDR3 is TGCAGCGTTGAAGTCGCGGGGGATACGCAGTATTTT. This sequence encodes CSVEVAGDTQYF.

This clonotype came up many times. J is TRBJ1-2 and V is TRBV28; D perhaps matches TRBD1 (6 bases). The germline CDR1 and CDR2 sequences are MDHEN and SYDVKM. The V end was cut by 4 bases, the J end by 4 bases, with 10 bases between. CDR3 size: 13 residues. This CDR3 reads CASSSGTSYGYTF. The CDR3 DNA sequence: TGTGCCAGCAGTTCCGGGACATCCTATGGCTACACCTTC.

This clonotype occurred many times. V is TRBV7-2 and J is TRBJ1-3; no clear D. The CDR3 loop spans 15 amino acids. Trimming removed 2 bases from V and 0 bases from J, with 8 bases in between. Germline V gene data show CDR1 as SGHTA and CDR2 as FQGNSA. As DNA, the CDR3 is TGTGCCAGCAGCTTAATGGGGAGCTCTGGAAACACCATATATTTT. Translating it yields CASSLMGSSGNTIYF.

This clonotype was counted ten times or more. The chain has TRBV29-1 and TRBJ2-7, with D tentatively TRBD2 (6 bases). This CDR3 spans 12 amino acids. V gave up 4 bases and J gave up 2 bases, with 9 bases separating them. Germline CDR1 SQVTM, CDR2 ANQGSEA. The CDR3 DNA sequence: TGCAGCGTTGGGGGACTGGCCTACGAGCAGTACTTC. It is translated as CSVGGLAYEQYF.

The chain combines TRBV7-9 with TRBJ2-3, with no clear D. Between the trimmed V and J ends, which lost 4 bases and 4 bases, there was a span of 27 bases. Germline CDR1 and CDR2: SEHNR and FQNEAQ (reference sequence). This CDR3 region has 19 residues. The chain's CDR3 is CASSSTESVLPVNADTQYF. DNA of the CDR3: TGTGCCAGCAGCTCCACAGAGTCGGTCCTACCTGTGAACGCAGATACGCAGTATTTT. Combining the CDR3 with reference TRBV7-9 and TRBJ2-3 gives the whole variable domain DTGVSQNPRHKITKRGQNVTFRCDPISEHNRLYWYRQTLGQGPEFLTYFQNEAQLEKSRLLSDRFSAERPKGSFSTLEIQRTEQGDSAMYLCASSSTESVLPVNADTQYFGPGTRLTVL.

This clonotype was seen many times. The chain recombines TRBV7-6 with TRBJ2-2; 11 nucleotides align to TRBD2. The CDR3 is made up of 16 amino acids. From germline, CDR1 is SGHVS and CDR2 FNYEAQ. V lost 0 bases and J lost 6; bases outside the gene matches: 3. CDR3 bases: TGTGCCAGCAGCTTAGCGACTAGCGGGATTGCCGGGGAGCTGTTTTTT. Translating gives CASSLATSGIAGELFF.

This clonotype was observed many times. This rearrangement joins TRBV20-1 to TRBJ1-2; a weak D match, TRBD1 (5 bases). Trimming removed 1 base at V and 0 bases at J, with 9 bases between. CDR1 is DFQATT, CDR2 SNEGSKA, per germline (reference sequence). The CDR3 is 14 amino acids. The CDR3 sequence is CSARGRGANYGYTF. For the CDR3, the DNA is TGCAGTGCTAGAGGGAGGGGAGCTAACTATGGCTACACCTTC.

The sample holds many counts of this clonotype. CDR3 DNA sequence: TGCAGTGCTAGCGCGGACATGAGGTCAGCCGGGGAGCTGTTTTTT. It specifies CSASADMRSAGELFF. This chain joins TRBV20-1 and TRBJ2-2, with D maybe TRBD1 (5 bases). This CDR3 contains 15 residues. With 3 bases removed from V and 6 bases from J, the gap between germline ends came to 17 bases. Germline-derived CDR1 and CDR2 are DFQATT and SNEGSKA (reference sequence).

This clonotype has a count of ten or more. The rearrangement links TRBV5-1 to TRBJ2-7, with D tentatively TRBD1 (6 bases). This CDR3 is 12 amino acids long. The V gene lost 4 bases and the J gene lost 9 bases, with 14 bases spanning the gap. Germline V lookup: CDR1 SGHRS, CDR2 YFSETQ. The CDR3 is CASSGNRELQYF. The CDR3, as DNA: TGCGCCAGCAGCGGTAACAGGGAGTTGCAGTACTTC.

This clonotype was found many times. This chain's CDR3 is CAIKEGPNTGELFF. The CDR3 region has the DNA TGTGCCATCAAGGAAGGTCCGAACACCGGGGAGCTGTTTTTT. This chain uses TRBV10-3 with TRBJ2-2; no clear D gene. CDR3 length: 14 residues. Germline V gene sequence: CDR1 ENHRY, CDR2 SYGVKD. V was shortened by 7 bases and J by 0 bases, with 9 bases between the two germline ends.

The gene calls are TRBV29-1 and TRBJ2-7; TRBD1 matches 7 bases. The CDR3 spans 11 residues. Unmatched junction bases numbered 3, after V lost 6 bases and J lost 4 bases. Germline CDR1 is SQVTM and CDR2 is ANQGSEA. The CDR3 region has the DNA TGCAGCGTCGAGGACAGGTACGAGCAGTACTTC. The encoded protein is CSVEDRYEQYF.